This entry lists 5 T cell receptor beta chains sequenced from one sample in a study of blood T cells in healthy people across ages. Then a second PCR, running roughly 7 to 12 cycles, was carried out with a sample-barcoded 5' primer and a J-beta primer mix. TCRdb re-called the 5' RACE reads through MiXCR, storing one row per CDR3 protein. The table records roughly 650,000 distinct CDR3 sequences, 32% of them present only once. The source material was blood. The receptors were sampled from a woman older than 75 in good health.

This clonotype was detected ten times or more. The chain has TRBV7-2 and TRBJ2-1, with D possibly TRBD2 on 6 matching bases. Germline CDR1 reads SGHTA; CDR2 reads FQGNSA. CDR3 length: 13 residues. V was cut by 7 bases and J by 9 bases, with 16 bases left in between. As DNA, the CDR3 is TGTGCCAGCACCCGCAGCGGAGGGCCTGAGCAGTTCTTC. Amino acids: CASTRSGGPEQFF.

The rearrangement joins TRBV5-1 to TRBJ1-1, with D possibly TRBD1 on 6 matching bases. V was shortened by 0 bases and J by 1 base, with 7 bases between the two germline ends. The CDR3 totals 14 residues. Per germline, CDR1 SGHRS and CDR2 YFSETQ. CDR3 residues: CASSLATGNTEAFF. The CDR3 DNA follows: TGCGCCAGCAGCTTGGCGACAGGGAACACTGAAGCTTTCTTT.

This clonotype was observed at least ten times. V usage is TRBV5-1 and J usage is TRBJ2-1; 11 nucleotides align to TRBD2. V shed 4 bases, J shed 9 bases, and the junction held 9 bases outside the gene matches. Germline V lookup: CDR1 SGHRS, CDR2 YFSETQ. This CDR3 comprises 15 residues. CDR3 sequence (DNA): TGCGCCAGCAGCCCTACTCTAGCGGGGGGAACTGAGCAGTTCTTC. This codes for CASSPTLAGGTEQFF.

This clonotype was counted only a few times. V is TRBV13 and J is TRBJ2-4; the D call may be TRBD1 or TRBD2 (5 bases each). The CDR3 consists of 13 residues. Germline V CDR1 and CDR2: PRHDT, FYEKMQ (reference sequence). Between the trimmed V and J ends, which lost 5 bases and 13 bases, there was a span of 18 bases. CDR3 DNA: TGTGCCAGCAGCGCGGCAGGGTTAGGGGAGCAGTACTTC. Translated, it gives CASSAAGLGEQYF. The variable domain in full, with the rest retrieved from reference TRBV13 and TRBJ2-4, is AAGVIQSPRHLIKEKRETATLKCYPIPRHDTVYWYQQGPGQDPQFLISFYEKMQSDKGSIPDRFSAQQFSDYHSELNMSSLELGDSALYFCASSAAGLGEQYFGAGTRLSVL.

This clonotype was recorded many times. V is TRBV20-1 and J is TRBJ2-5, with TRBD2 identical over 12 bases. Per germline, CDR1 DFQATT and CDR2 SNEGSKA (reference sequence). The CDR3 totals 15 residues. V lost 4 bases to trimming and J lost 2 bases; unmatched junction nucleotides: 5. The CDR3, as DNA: TGCAGTGCTATTAGGACTAGCGGGGATCAAGAGACCCAGTACTTC. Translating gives CSAIRTSGDQETQYF.